One and the same sample provided the 22 T cell receptor beta chains below, sequenced in a study of T cells in Graves' hyperthyroidism and ophthalmopathy. Amplified TCR beta CDR3 regions derived from RNA transcripts. The primer set for the first-round RT-PCR of the TCR CDR3 was HTBI. TCRdb fed the multiplex PCR reads into MiXCR, producing one record per CDR3 protein. Among roughly 530,000 distinct CDR3 sequences listed, 17% were seen once. What was sequenced was blood. The receptors shown here come from a woman younger than 35 with Graves' ophthalmopathy.

This clonotype showed up just once. A much larger clone differs by one base, so this may be a read error. V and J are TRBV12-3 or TRBV12-4 and TRBJ1-1, with 8 bases identical to TRBD1. V shed 5 bases, J shed 5 bases, and the junction held 4 bases outside the gene matches. The CDR3 length is 13 residues. DNA of the CDR3: TGTGCCAGCAGTGGACAGGGTGTAACTGAAGCTTTCTTT. It encodes CASSGQGVTEAFF.

This rearrangement joins TRBV29-1 to TRBJ1-4, with 7 bases that match TRBD1. Trimming took 6 bases from V and 5 from J; bases not matched to a gene: 6. Germline CDR1 SQVTM, CDR2 ANQGSEA. The CDR3 spans 13 residues. CDR3 region: CSVIRDSNEKLFF. DNA of the CDR3: TGCAGCGTCATCCGGGACAGCAATGAAAAACTGTTTTTT.

At least ten counts were recorded for this clonotype. This rearrangement joins TRBV27 to TRBJ2-7; maybe TRBD2 (5 bases). The V end was cut by 4 bases, the J end by 1 base, with 8 bases between. From germline, CDR1 is MNHEY and CDR2 SMNVEV (reference sequence). CDR3 size: 13 residues. CDR3 region: CASSYGDSYEQYF. In DNA form, the CDR3 reads TGTGCCAGCAGTTACGGGGATTCCTACGAGCAGTACTTC.

This clonotype was counted many times. V and J are TRBV28 and TRBJ1-1; D not resolved. Germline CDR1 reads MDHEN; CDR2 reads SYDVKM. V lost 3 bases and J 3 bases, leaving 8 bases between the germline ends. This CDR3 region has 13 residues. The CDR3 coding sequence is TGTGCCAGCAGTTTCTCGAGGGACACTGAAGCTTTCTTT. Amino acids: CASSFSRDTEAFF.

The sample holds many counts of this clonotype. The junction departs from germline at one end; a sequencing error may be responsible. The rearrangement links TRBV5-1 to TRBJ2-1; TRBD1 matches at 9 bases. Germline V gene lookup returns CDR1 SGHRS and CDR2 YFSETQ. There are 15 residues in the CDR3. This CDR3 reads CASSPGQGPYNEQFF. CDR3 DNA sequence: TGTGCCAGCAGCCCGGGACAGGGTCCCTACAATGAGCAGTTCTTC.

V gene TRBV5-5 combines with J gene TRBJ1-6; D is unclear. The CDR3 loop spans 13 amino acids. V was shortened by 7 bases and J by 8 bases, with 13 bases between the two germline ends. From germline, CDR1 is SGHKS and CDR2 YYEKEE (reference sequence). The CDR3 protein is CASCQIVDSPLHF. The CDR3 nucleotides are TGTGCCAGCTGCCAAATAGTGGATTCACCCCTCCACTTT.

V usage is TRBV29-1 and J usage is TRBJ2-7; the D is unclear. The V end was cut by 3 bases, the J end by 0 bases, with 9 bases between. The CDR3 sequence is 13 residues long. From germline, CDR1 is SQVTM and CDR2 ANQGSEA. CDR3 loop: CSVDRDDSYEQYF. CDR3 nucleotides: TGCAGCGTTGACCGAGATGACTCCTACGAGCAGTACTTC.

The V gene is TRBV28, the J gene TRBJ1-6, with 12 bases that match TRBD1. V lost 7 bases and J lost 9; bases outside the gene matches: 4. Germline assignment: CDR1 MDHEN and CDR2 SYDVKM. The CDR3 length is 14 residues. CDR3: CASTRDRGLSPLHF. CDR3 coding DNA: TGTGCCAGCACCAGGGACAGGGGGCTTTCACCCCTCCACTTT.

This clonotype showed up many times. The J gene is TRBJ2-3, the V gene TRBV30; perhaps TRBD2 as D (6 bases). V lost 5 bases, J lost 3 bases, and 9 bases lay in between. CDR1 and CDR2 from the germline V gene are GTSNPN and SVGIG (reference sequence). This CDR3 has 12 amino acids. CDR3 residues: CAWGGPTDTQYF. The CDR3 DNA is TGTGCCTGGGGAGGGCCTACAGATACGCAGTATTTT.

In its sample, this clonotype was seen many times. The chain employs TRBV6-5 and TRBJ2-7; D might be TRBD2 (6 bases). The CDR3 runs to 16 residues. V was shortened by 0 bases and J by 0 bases, with 12 bases between the two germline ends. From germline, CDR1 is MNHEY and CDR2 SVGAGI. This CDR3 is CASSYSGGPRSYEQYF. CDR3 in DNA: TGTGCCAGCAGTTACTCGGGGGGACCTCGCTCCTACGAGCAGTACTTC.

This clonotype was seen a few times. The V call is TRBV6-1, the J call TRBJ1-4; TRBD1 agrees at 7 bases. This CDR3 has 16 amino acids. With V trimmed by 6 bases and J by 4 bases, 11 bases remained unmatched. Germline CDR1 is MNHNS and CDR2 is SASEGT. CDR3 bases: TGTGCCAGCAGAGTAAGGGTGACAGGGTTTAATGAAAAACTGTTTTTT. This encodes CASRVRVTGFNEKLFF.

This clonotype has at least ten counts. V gene TRBV18 combines with J gene TRBJ2-7; no reliable D call. CDR1 KGHSH and CDR2 LQKENI come from the germline V gene. This CDR3 spans 15 amino acids. V lost 3 bases and J 0 bases, leaving 12 bases between the germline ends. CDR3 sequence: CASSPPGPSSYEQYF. The DNA of the CDR3 is TGTGCCAGCTCACCGCCGGGTCCAAGCTCCTACGAGCAGTACTTC.

This clonotype was detected ten times or more. The gene calls are TRBV11-2 and TRBJ2-1; TRBD2 agrees at 7 bases. Germline trimming cut 5 bases from V and 2 bases from J; bases unmatched to any gene: 6. Looked up from germline, CDR1 is SGHAT and CDR2 is FQNNGV. The CDR3 sequence is 15 residues long. The CDR3 nucleotides are TGTGCCAGCAGCCCCGGACTAGGGACCTACAATGAGCAGTTCTTC. Its translation: CASSPGLGTYNEQFF.

The chain's CDR3 is CASSLTGLADTGELFF. CDR3 sequence (DNA): TGTGCCAGCAGCTTAACGGGGTTAGCGGACACCGGGGAGCTGTTTTTT. The rearrangement joins TRBV7-9 to TRBJ2-2, with a weak D call TRBD2 (6 bases). The CDR3 consists of 16 residues. Per germline, CDR1 SEHNR and CDR2 FQNEAQ (reference sequence). V lost 2 bases and J lost 3, with 13 bases in between. Full variable domain (outside the CDR3, taken from reference TRBV7-9 and TRBJ2-2): DTGVSQNPRHKITKRGQNVTFRCDPISEHNRLYWYRQTLGQGPEFLTYFQNEAQLEKSRLLSDRFSAERPKGSFSTLEIQRTEQGDSAMYLCASSLTGLADTGELFFGEGSRLTVL.

This rearrangement joins TRBV20-1 to TRBJ1-4, with D uncertain. The germline V and J ends were trimmed by 6 bases and 0 bases, with 8 bases remaining between them. The CDR3 covers 13 residues. Germline V CDR1 and CDR2: DFQATT, SNEGSKA (reference sequence). The CDR3 reads CSAPRSTNEKLFF. The CDR3 DNA reads as TGCAGTGCCCCGCGATCAACTAATGAAAAACTGTTTTTT.

This clonotype occurred a few times. The chain uses TRBV9 and TRBJ2-7; 9 nucleotides line up with TRBD2. The CDR3 is 15 residues long. After removal of 0 bases from V and 3 bases from J, the junction contained 4 bases not matched to a gene. Germline V gives CDR1 SGDLS, CDR2 YYNGEE. CDR3 sequence reads: CASSVDWREGYEQYF. The CDR3, as DNA: TGTGCCAGCAGCGTAGACTGGCGGGAGGGCTACGAGCAGTACTTC.

The chain has TRBV7-9 and TRBJ1-1; no definite D call. From germline, CDR1 is SEHNR and CDR2 FQNEAQ (reference sequence). Trimming removed 1 base at V and 3 bases at J, with 9 bases between. This CDR3 comprises 14 residues. CDR3 DNA: TGTGCCAGCAGCTTAGTAGCGGGTGACACTGAAGCTTTCTTT. The encoded protein is CASSLVAGDTEAFF.

This clonotype appeared many times. The V call is TRBV28, the J call TRBJ1-2; 7 bases are a match to TRBD1. Looked up from germline, CDR1 is MDHEN and CDR2 is SYDVKM. The CDR3 runs to 11 residues. V gave up 6 bases and J gave up 9 bases; unmatched junction bases: 4. The CDR3 region is CASRQDRSYTF. CDR3 in DNA: TGTGCCAGCAGGCAGGACAGGAGCTACACCTTC.

This clonotype occurred many times. The chain is built from TRBV11-2 and TRBJ1-2; D remains ambiguous. In germline, CDR1 is SGHAT, CDR2 FQNNGV. The CDR3 runs 12 residues. Trimming shortened V by 5 bases and J by 7 bases, and 11 bases separated the two germline ends. CDR3 nucleotide sequence: TGTGCCAGCAGCCTCGGGCGAAGTGGCTACACCTTC. It specifies CASSLGRSGYTF.

The chain joins TRBV29-1 to TRBJ2-1; 15 positions match TRBD2. Germline V gene data show CDR1 as SQVTM and CDR2 as ANQGSEA. This CDR3 has 15 residues. Trimming cost V 2 bases and J 9 bases; bases outside gene matches: 5. This CDR3 reads CSVEFGLAGGGEQFF. The CDR3 coding sequence is TGCAGCGTTGAATTTGGACTAGCGGGGGGGGGTGAGCAGTTCTTC.

A few counts support this clonotype. V and J are TRBV6-2 or TRBV6-3 and TRBJ2-7; D not certain. CDR3 size: 13 residues. CDR1 and CDR2 from the germline V gene are MNHEY and SVGEGT. The CDR3 sequence is CATKAAATYEQYF. The CDR3 coding sequence is TGTGCAACTAAGGCGGCTGCAACCTACGAGCAGTACTTC.

V usage is TRBV7-3 and J usage is TRBJ2-7; D may be TRBD1 (8 bases). V lost 6 bases, J lost 6 bases, and 15 bases lay in between. The V gene's germline CDR1 is SGHTA and CDR2 FQGTGA. The CDR3 spans 13 residues. CDR3 region: CASSNTGGGEQYF. In nucleotides, the CDR3 is TGTGCCAGCAGTAACACAGGGGGGGGCGAGCAGTACTTC. Full variable domain (missing parts from reference TRBV7-3 and TRBJ2-7): GAGVSQTPSNKVTEKGKYVELRCDPISGHTALYWYRQSLGQGPEFLIYFQGTGAADDSGLPNDRFFAVRPEGSVSTLKIQRTERGDSAVYLCASSNTGGGEQYFGPGTRLTVT.